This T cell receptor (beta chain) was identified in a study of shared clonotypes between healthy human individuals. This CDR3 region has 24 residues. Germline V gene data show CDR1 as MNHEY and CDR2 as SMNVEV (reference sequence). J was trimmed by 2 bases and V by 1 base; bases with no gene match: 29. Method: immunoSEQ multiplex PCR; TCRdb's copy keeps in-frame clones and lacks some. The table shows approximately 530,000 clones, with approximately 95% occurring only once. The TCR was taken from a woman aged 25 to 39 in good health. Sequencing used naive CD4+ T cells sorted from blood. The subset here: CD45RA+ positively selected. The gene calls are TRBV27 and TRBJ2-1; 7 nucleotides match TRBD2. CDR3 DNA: TGTGCCAGCAGTTTATTAGATTGGCGGGGGAGCGACGATCAGAGTGGTGCCCCCTACAATGAGCAGTTCTTC. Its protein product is CASSLLDWRGSDDQSGAPYNEQFF.